This paragraph reports one T cell receptor (beta chain). Its specificity is unknown. This record belongs to a study of T cell responses to AZD1222 COVID-19 vaccine. Whole-study results and caveats: Females outnumbered males among donors, who were mostly white British; clonal diversity was possibly underestimated. Regions 160-218 and 743-854 held dominance among vaccine-associated CD4 TCRs, which spanned spike. Targets within unmutated variant regions were reportedly found for nearly half of spike-specific TCRs. None of the repertoires were sampled until the peak T cell response had passed.

CDR1 and CDR2 (germline): LNHNV, YYDKDF (reference sequence). The V and J ends lost 7 bases and 3 bases respectively, with 18 bases between them. CDR3 size: 16 residues. Assay: immunoSEQ multiplex PCR; the TCRdb copy retains only in-frame clones and omits some. The sample lists some 120,000 clones; around 89% were seen once. The starting material was peripheral blood, obtained on day 0 of MenACWY control vaccination. The chain links TRBV15 to TRBJ1-4; D unresolved. This receptor was taken from an adult in good health. CDR3 protein: CATNIGRGRANEKLFF. The CDR3 nucleotides read TGTGCCACCAATATTGGGCGGGGTAGAGCTAATGAAAAACTGTTTTTT.